This T cell receptor beta chain was sequenced during a study of early T cells in non-severe SARS-CoV-2 infection. The wider study: With bulk RNA from unsorted whole blood as input, sequencing yielded unpaired chains.

This clonotype was seen more than once but under ten times. Its antigen remains unidentified. Broader study findings: VDJdb matches were skewed toward anti-spike CD8 T cell responses.

Individual cDNA molecules each received unique molecular identifiers attached to them. TCRdb redid the calling of the 5' RACE reads with MiXCR, one entry per CDR3 protein. The repertoire includes just under 65,000 distinct CDR3 sequences, 5.5% to 7% of them detected once, and around 3.3% sits in the top ten. V lost 0 bases, J lost 5 bases, and 11 bases lay in between. Germline V gene lookup returns CDR1 MGHRA and CDR2 YSYEKL. The CDR3 spans 15 residues. The input for sequencing was whole blood, taken at baseline. This sequence was found in an adult who was a healthcare worker with PCR-confirmed SARS-CoV-2 infection or an uninfected control (not recorded which). This chain joins TRBV4-1 and TRBJ1-5, with D maybe TRBD1 (6 bases). The DNA for the CDR3 is TGCGCCAGCAGCCAAGATCTCAGGGGAGATCAGCCCCAGCATTTT. Translating gives CASSQDLRGDQPQHF.